The 22 T cell receptor beta chains presented below share a single source sample, sequenced in a study of blood T cell repertoires in COVID-19. Libraries were prepared by immunoSEQ multiplex PCR; TCRdb keeps only in-frame clonotypes and omits some of them. The sample yields about 170,000 clones, around 80% seen once. What was sequenced was peripheral blood. The receptors were gathered from a woman between 70 and 85 years old who had recovered from COVID-19.

With regard to this clone: One end of the junction varies from germline; a read error may be responsible. The CDR3 DNA reads TGTGCCAGCAGGAAAATACAGGGGGGGCTGTTTTTT. This codes for CASRKIQGGLFF. The chain couples TRBV28 to TRBJ2-2, with 8 positions matching TRBD1. This CDR3 is built from 12 residues. CDR1 is MDHEN and CDR2 is SYDVKM in the germline V gene.

The chain has TRBV7-9 and TRBJ2-2, with TRBD2 matching 9 bases. J was trimmed by 8 bases and V by 5 bases; bases with no gene match: 12. Germline V CDR1 and CDR2: SEHNR, FQNEAQ (reference sequence). The CDR3 runs to 16 residues. As DNA, the CDR3 is TGTGCCAGCAGCCCACTAGCGGGCCTCCCTGGGGGGGAGCTGTTTTTT. Translated, it gives CASSPLAGLPGGELFF.

The chain's CDR3 is CASSPRGNEKLFF. The CDR3, as DNA: TGTGCCAGCAGCCCCAGGGGGAACGAAAAACTGTTTTTT. The chain carries TRBV3-1 (or the pseudogene TRBV3-2) and TRBJ1-4; 7 bases line up with TRBD1. Looked up from germline, CDR1 is LGHDT and CDR2 is YNNKEL (reference sequence). The CDR3 spans 13 residues. V gave up 4 bases and J gave up 8 bases; unmatched junction bases: 4.

CDR3 sequence: CASSVAPLAGDTQYF. The CDR3, as DNA: TGTGCCAGCAGCGTAGCGCCTCTAGCGGGCGATACGCAGTATTTT. J is TRBJ2-3 and V is TRBV9, with TRBD2 identical over 8 bases. The CDR3 spans 15 residues. The trim removed 0 bases at V and 6 bases at J, leaving 6 bases unmatched. Looked up from germline, CDR1 is SGDLS and CDR2 is YYNGEE.

This chain links TRBV4-2 with TRBJ2-3, with D hard to call. Germline V gene lookup returns CDR1 LGHNA and CDR2 YNFKEQ. The CDR3 runs 16 residues. Trimming cost V 3 bases and J 3 bases, with 16 bases left between them. The CDR3 reads CASSHGGPRRTDTQYF. As DNA, the CDR3 is TGTGCCAGCAGCCATGGCGGCCCCCGGCGGACAGATACGCAGTATTTT.

The V call is TRBV10-3, the J call TRBJ2-1, with 9 bases lining up with TRBD1. Losses at the gene ends were 10 bases for V and 3 bases for J; bases not matched to a gene: 4. The CDR3 has 13 residues. Per the germline V gene, CDR1 is ENHRY and CDR2 is SYGVKD. CDR3 nucleotide sequence: TGTGCCAACCGGGACAGGGTCTACAATGAGCAGTTCTTC. As protein: CANRDRVYNEQFF.

This clone was counted only a few times. This chain connects TRBV19 to TRBJ2-2, with TRBD2 as a possible D gene (6 bases). V was trimmed by 3 bases and J by 5 bases, leaving 13 bases between them. The CDR3 is made up of 15 amino acids. Germline V gives CDR1 LNHDA, CDR2 SQIVND (reference sequence). The CDR3 loop is CASSMGPGETGELFF. In DNA form, the CDR3 reads TGTGCCAGTAGTATGGGCCCGGGAGAAACCGGGGAGCTGTTTTTT.

V and J are TRBV28 and TRBJ2-7; D possibly corresponds to TRBD1 (8 bases). Germline-derived CDR1 and CDR2 are MDHEN and SYDVKM. This CDR3 is built from 16 residues. The ends were cut back, 7 bases at V and 2 bases at J, with 21 bases in the middle. Written as DNA, the CDR3 is TGTGCCAGCACCCTTGGGGGGGGGACAGGCCCCTACGAGCAGTACTTC. It specifies CASTLGGGTGPYEQYF.

The chain has TRBV5-6 and TRBJ1-3; no clear D gene. The CDR3 has 15 amino acids. The germline CDR1 and CDR2 sequences are SGHDT and YYEEEE. Trimming took 4 bases from V and 4 from J, leaving 15 bases between them. The CDR3: CASSQRPGGGNTIYF. The CDR3 DNA reads as TGTGCCAGCAGCCAACGACCGGGAGGGGGAAACACCATATATTTT.

The V gene is TRBV29-1, the J gene TRBJ2-7; 12 nucleotides match TRBD2. Germline CDR1 SQVTM, CDR2 ANQGSEA. The junction had 7 bases not matched to a gene; V was cut back by 4 bases and J by 6 bases. This CDR3 contains 14 residues. CDR3 bases: TGCAGCGTTGGGCCCGGACTAGCGGGGTCCGAGCAGTACTTC. Amino acids: CSVGPGLAGSEQYF.

The chain carries TRBV11-2 and TRBJ2-1, with 7 bases matching TRBD1. CDR1 and CDR2 from the germline V gene are SGHAT and FQNNGV. With V trimmed by 4 bases and J by 3 bases, 9 bases remained unmatched. The CDR3 is 16 amino acids. The DNA for the CDR3 is TGTGCCAGCAGCTCCCGCTCCCGGGACAGCTACAATGAGCAGTTCTTC. Translated, it gives CASSSRSRDSYNEQFF. Full variable domain (remainder filled in from reference TRBV11-2 and TRBJ2-1): EAGVAQSPRYKIIEKRQSVAFWCNPISGHATLYWYQQILGQGPKLLIQFQNNGVVDDSQLPKDRFSAERLKGVDSTLKIQPAKLEDSAVYLCASSSRSRDSYNEQFFGPGTRLTVL.

This clone was seen once. The chain joins TRBV27 to TRBJ1-4, with 7 bases aligning to TRBD1. Germline CDR1 MNHEY, CDR2 SMNVEV (reference sequence). This CDR3 is 14 amino acids long. Trimming at V came to 5 bases and at J to 8 bases, leaving 8 bases not matched to a gene. CDR3 sequence: CASSDDRVGEKLFF. The CDR3, as DNA: TGTGCCAGCAGTGACGACAGGGTAGGGGAAAAACTGTTTTTT.

This chain connects TRBV29-1 to TRBJ2-2; the match to TRBD2 covers 8 bases. The CDR3 extends over 13 amino acids. Trimming took 7 bases from V and 6 from J; bases not matched to a gene: 7. Per the germline V gene, CDR1 is SQVTM and CDR2 is ANQGSEA. This CDR3 reads CSASGGRPGELFF. The CDR3 DNA reads TGCAGCGCCTCGGGGGGGCGGCCCGGGGAGCTGTTTTTT.

The V call is TRBV10-2, the J call TRBJ1-2; tentatively, D is TRBD1 (5 bases). Germline CDR1 is WSHSY and CDR2 is SAAADI. The CDR3 totals 14 residues. V was cut by 8 bases and J by 1 base, with 14 bases left in between. CDR3 in amino acids: CASRRGGSNYGYTF. In nucleotides, the CDR3 is TGCGCCAGCCGGCGGGGGGGAAGTAACTATGGCTACACCTTC.

V is TRBV5-6 and J is TRBJ2-3, with D possibly matching TRBD1 (6 bases). This CDR3 is 13 amino acids long. Germline V gives CDR1 SGHDT, CDR2 YYEEEE. The ends were cut back, 2 bases at V and 11 bases at J, with 15 bases in the middle. This CDR3 is CASSFVQLRGQYF. CDR3 coding DNA: TGTGCCAGCAGCTTCGTCCAACTCAGGGGGCAGTATTTT. Drawing the rest from reference TRBV5-6 and TRBJ2-3, the complete variable domain is DAGVTQSPTHLIKTRGQQVTLRCSPKSGHDTVSWYQQALGQGPQFIFQYYEEEERQRGNFPDRFSGHQFPNYSSELNVNALLLGDSALYLCASSFVQLRGQYFGPGTRLTVL.

The gene calls are TRBV10-2 and TRBJ1-2; no clear D. The V gene lost 3 bases and the J gene lost 3 bases, with 11 bases spanning the gap. CDR1 WSHSY and CDR2 SAAADI come from the germline V gene. This CDR3 is 14 amino acids long. CDR3 amino acids: CASSDWRVYYGYTF. The DNA for the CDR3 is TGCGCCAGCAGTGATTGGAGGGTTTACTATGGCTACACCTTC.

In its sample, this clone was seen a few times. The V gene is TRBV27, the J gene TRBJ2-3; 9 nucleotides align to TRBD2. The CDR3 loop spans 18 amino acids. The V segment lost 5 bases and the J segment 0 bases; nucleotides outside the gene matches: 12. In germline, CDR1 is MNHEY, CDR2 SMNVEV (reference sequence). This chain's CDR3 is CASSPGALAGVSTDTQYF. The CDR3 DNA reads TGTGCCAGCAGTCCCGGGGCCTTAGCGGGAGTGAGCACAGATACGCAGTATTTT.

The chain uses TRBV18 and TRBJ2-1; tentatively, D is TRBD2 (6 bases). V gave up 2 bases and J gave up 5 bases, with 13 bases separating them. This CDR3 has 15 residues. The germline CDR1 and CDR2 sequences are KGHSH and LQKENI. The chain's CDR3 is CASSPTRAGHNEQFF. The CDR3 region has the DNA TGTGCCAGCTCACCAACCCGTGCGGGACACAATGAGCAGTTCTTC.

The chain couples TRBV5-1 to TRBJ2-3; 11 bases align to TRBD2. This CDR3 comprises 14 residues. Germline V gene lookup returns CDR1 SGHRS and CDR2 YFSETQ. V was clipped by 7 bases and J by 6 bases; unmatched bases: 7. The CDR3 region is CASSTSGSEDTQYF. In DNA form, the CDR3 reads TGCGCCAGCTCCACTAGCGGGAGTGAGGATACGCAGTATTTT.

This clone was seen a handful of times. The gene calls are TRBV7-2 and TRBJ1-4; D is undetermined. The germline CDR1 and CDR2 sequences are SGHTA and FQGNSA. V was clipped by 5 bases and J by 7 bases, with 14 bases between them. The CDR3 consists of 14 residues. The CDR3 region is CASSAGTYPEKLFF. In nucleotides, the CDR3 is TGTGCCAGCAGCGCGGGAACCTACCCTGAAAAACTGTTTTTT.

The genes are TRBV7-3 and TRBJ2-1, with 9 bases identical to TRBD2. The V and J ends lost 2 bases and 2 bases, in that order; junction bases with no gene match: 1. The CDR3 consists of 15 residues. Germline lookup yields CDR1 SGHTA and CDR2 FQGTGA. The CDR3 DNA reads TGTGCCAGCAGCTTACGACTAGCGGCCTACAATGAGCAGTTCTTC. It translates to CASSLRLAAYNEQFF.

This chain links TRBV30 with TRBJ2-3, with D perhaps TRBD2 (6 bases). The CDR3 extends over 14 amino acids. Germline values: CDR1 GTSNPN, CDR2 SVGIG (reference sequence). The V end was cut by 0 bases, the J end by 8 bases, with 15 bases between. Here the CDR3 DNA reads TGTGCCTGGAGTGTAGGGTACGAGGAGGGTACGCAGTATTTT. Translated: CAWSVGYEEGTQYF. Full variable domain (outside the CDR3, taken from reference TRBV30 and TRBJ2-3): SQTIHQWPATLVQPVGSPLSLECTVEGTSNPNLYWYRQAAGRGLQLLFYSVGIGQISSEVPQNLSASRPQDRQFILSSKKLLLSDSGFYLCAWSVGYEEGTQYFGPGTRLTVL.